In its sample, the clone carrying this T cell receptor (beta chain) was seen once. Its antigen is currently unknown. Profiling relied on immunoSEQ multiplex PCR, and the TCRdb table lists in-frame clones only, not all of them. Of over 15,000 clones listed, about four fifths were seen once; the top ten hold over 20%. The sample belongs to a study of OX40 agonist ivuxolimab in advanced cancers. At the level of the study: The drug used for patients, ivuxolimab, was an agonistic anti-OX40 (CD134) antibody. The study's findings and limits: Normalized T-cell clonal expansion was also low in a subset of nonresponders.

The length of the CDR3 is 12 residues. Germline lookup yields CDR1 SGHVS and CDR2 FQNEAQ. V lost 4 bases and J lost 8, with 8 bases in between. The V and J genes are TRBV7-8 and TRBJ1-4; D is possibly TRBD1 (6 bases). This sample comprised CD4+ or CD8+ T cells sorted from blood, obtained in a trial of the OX40 agonist ivuxolimab. The sequence derives from an adult with an advanced solid tumor such as melanoma, head and neck, liver or kidney cancer. CDR3 residues: CASSYGQEKLFF. CDR3 coding DNA: TGTGCCAGCAGCTATGGACAGGAAAAACTGTTTTTT.